Sequencing of this TCR beta chain was carried out in a study of PD-1 blockade in classical Hodgkin lymphoma. Sequencing was performed with immunoSEQ multiplex PCR; in TCRdb, only in-frame clones are kept and a portion is missing. The sample has about 18,000 clones, roughly 80% seen once. All the patients suffered relapse after autologous stem cell transplantation, and brentuximab vedotin exposure differed. General study points: CD4+ TCR diversity rose significantly by C4D1, and CD8+ TCR diversity did not. It was among complete responders that baseline diversity resembled that of newly diagnosed patients. Repertoire differences lack defined causes, possibly disease activity or prior therapy.

Germline V lookup: CDR1 SGHAT, CDR2 FQNNGV. Between the trimmed V and J ends, which lost 0 bases and 0 bases, there was a span of 9 bases. The CDR3 is 16 amino acids. This clone came up a few times. Its antigen remains unidentified. The same CDR3 arises from other DNA sequences in this sample as well. This chain connects TRBV11-2 to TRBJ2-1; D is unclear. The TCR was taken from a human donor with classical Hodgkin lymphoma. The sample was peripheral blood mononuclear cells (PBMCs), taken at baseline. CDR3 residues: CASSLDPESSYNEQFF. The CDR3 coding sequence is TGTGCCAGCAGCTTAGATCCGGAGAGCTCCTACAATGAGCAGTTCTTC.